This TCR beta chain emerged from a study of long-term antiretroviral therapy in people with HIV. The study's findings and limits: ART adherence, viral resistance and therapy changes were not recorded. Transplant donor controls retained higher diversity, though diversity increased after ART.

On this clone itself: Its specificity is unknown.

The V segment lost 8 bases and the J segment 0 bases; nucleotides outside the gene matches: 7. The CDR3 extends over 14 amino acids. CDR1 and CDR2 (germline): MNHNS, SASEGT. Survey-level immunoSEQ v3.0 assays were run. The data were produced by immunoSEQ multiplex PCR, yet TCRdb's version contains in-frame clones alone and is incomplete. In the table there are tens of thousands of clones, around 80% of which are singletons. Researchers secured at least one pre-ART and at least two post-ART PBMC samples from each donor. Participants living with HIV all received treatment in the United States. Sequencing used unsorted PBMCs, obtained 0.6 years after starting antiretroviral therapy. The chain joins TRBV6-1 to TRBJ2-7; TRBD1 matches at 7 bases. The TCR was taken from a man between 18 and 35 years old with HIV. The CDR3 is CASSPAGGSYEQYF. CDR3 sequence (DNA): TGTGCCAGCTCCCCCGCAGGGGGCTCCTACGAGCAGTACTTC.